This TCR beta chain stems from a study of shared clonotypes between healthy human individuals. Study outcomes and limitations: Sharing of clonotypes among donors was expected to vary with sequencing depth.

To note about this clone: The antigen is not known.

Trimming left V 0 bases short and J 7 bases short, with 4 bases between. CDR3 length: 11 amino acids. From germline, CDR1 is ENHRY and CDR2 SYGVKD. In replicate PCRs of unsorted PBMC, around 300 ng DNA, roughly 31,000 T cell genomes, was used. Clones were sequenced by immunoSEQ multiplex PCR, and TCRdb holds only the in-frame ones, with some missing. Counted here are 490,000 or so clones, over 65% occurring once; the ten biggest clones make up around 13%. Each donor was a Caucasian adult residing in Nashville, Tennessee. In unsorted samples, genomic DNA was obtained using 75 million to 90 million PBMCs.

The rearrangement uses TRBV10-3 and TRBJ2-7; D gene unclear. This receptor was obtained from a middle-aged woman in good health. Some clones in this sample may be carry-over from other donors' samples. The sample comprised PBMCs. The CDR3 DNA reads as TGTGCCATCAGTGAGTCGGTGGAGCAGTACTTC. Protein sequence: CAISESVEQYF.